This TCR beta chain emerged from a study of blood T cell repertoires in COVID-19. Study information: Whether acute or convalescent, the COVID-19 samples came from the United States, Italy and Spain. Sources were T cells, B-cell-depleted T cells, or PBMCs; the material itself was cDNA or gDNA.

The CDR3 covers 11 residues. Trimming stripped 7 bases from V and 5 bases from J, with 7 bases between. Per germline, CDR1 MNHEY and CDR2 SMNVEV (reference sequence). This clone turned up a few times. Here immunoSEQ multiplex PCR was the method, and the copy in TCRdb shows in-frame clones only, minus some. The data contain roughly 40,000 clones, around 83% of them seen just once; the ten biggest clones take up approximately 59%. This TCR was sampled from a man between 65 and 85 years old with acute or convalescent COVID-19. Material: peripheral blood. The chain combines TRBV27 with TRBJ2-3; D not resolved. The CDR3 DNA reads TGTGCCAGCATCTATCTAGATACGCAGTATTTT. It is translated as CASIYLDTQYF.